This T cell receptor (beta chain) was recovered during a study of T cell responses to AZD1222 COVID-19 vaccine. Study-level findings and limits: The number of AZD1222 recipients seropositive at baseline was only five to seven. A mostly white British donor set with more females was recruited, and clonal diversity was possibly underestimated. In all cases, repertoires were sampled only after the peak T cell response.

With respect to this clone: Its specificity is not known.

TCRdb's copy holds only in-frame clones and misses some; the assay was immunoSEQ multiplex PCR. The sample holds about 140,000 clones; 88% are singletons and the top ten take roughly 3%. Sequencing was performed on peripheral blood, taken on day 0 of AZD1222 vaccination. The clonotype comes from an adult in good health.

In nucleotides, the CDR3 is TGTGCCAGCAGCTTAGCGATAGACTCCCAGGGAAAACTGTTTTTT. This translates into CASSLAIDSQGKLFF. This chain links TRBV7-9 with TRBJ1-4; D is possibly TRBD1 (5 bases). Trimming stripped 0 bases from V and 10 bases from J, with 15 bases between. From germline, CDR1 is SEHNR and CDR2 FQNEAQ (reference sequence). CDR3 size: 15 residues.